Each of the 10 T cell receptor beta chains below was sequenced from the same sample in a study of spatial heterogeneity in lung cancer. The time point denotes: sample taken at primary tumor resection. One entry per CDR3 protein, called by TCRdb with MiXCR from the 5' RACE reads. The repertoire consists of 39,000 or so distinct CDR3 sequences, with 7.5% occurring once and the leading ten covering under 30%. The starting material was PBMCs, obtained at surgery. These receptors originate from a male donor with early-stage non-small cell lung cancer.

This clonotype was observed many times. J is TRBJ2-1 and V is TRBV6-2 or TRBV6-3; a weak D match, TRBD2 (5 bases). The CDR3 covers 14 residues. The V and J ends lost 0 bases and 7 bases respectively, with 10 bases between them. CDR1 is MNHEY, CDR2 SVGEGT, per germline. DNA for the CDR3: TGTGCCAGCAGTTACTCGTACGGGGTGAATGAGCAGTTCTTC. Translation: CASSYSYGVNEQFF.

The CDR3 region is CASMVFGETQYF. CDR3 sequence (DNA): TGTGCCAGCATGGTGTTCGGGGAGACCCAGTACTTC. The J gene is TRBJ2-5, the V gene TRBV2; D not resolved. This CDR3 comprises 12 residues. V was clipped by 7 bases and J by 5 bases, with 11 bases between them. Germline V CDR1 and CDR2: SNHLY, FYNNEI.

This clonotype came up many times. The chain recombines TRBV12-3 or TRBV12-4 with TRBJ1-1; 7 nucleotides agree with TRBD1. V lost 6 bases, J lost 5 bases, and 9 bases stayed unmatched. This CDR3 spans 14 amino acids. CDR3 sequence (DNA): TGTGCCAGCAGACCTGACAGGGTATCTACTGAAGCTTTCTTT. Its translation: CASRPDRVSTEAFF.

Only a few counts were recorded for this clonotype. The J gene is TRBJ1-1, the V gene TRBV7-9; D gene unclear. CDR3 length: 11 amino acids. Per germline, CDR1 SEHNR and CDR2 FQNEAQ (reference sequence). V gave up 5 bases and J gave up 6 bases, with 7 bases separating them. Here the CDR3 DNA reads TGTGCCAGCAGCCAAGCAGCTGAAGCTTTCTTT. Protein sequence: CASSQAAEAFF.

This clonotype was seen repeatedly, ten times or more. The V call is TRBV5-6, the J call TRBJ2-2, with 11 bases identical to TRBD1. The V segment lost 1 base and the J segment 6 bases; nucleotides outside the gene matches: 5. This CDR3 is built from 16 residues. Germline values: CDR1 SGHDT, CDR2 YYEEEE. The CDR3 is CASSLRTGGAPGELFF. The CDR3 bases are TGTGCCAGCAGCTTGAGGACAGGGGGCGCTCCCGGGGAGCTGTTTTTT.

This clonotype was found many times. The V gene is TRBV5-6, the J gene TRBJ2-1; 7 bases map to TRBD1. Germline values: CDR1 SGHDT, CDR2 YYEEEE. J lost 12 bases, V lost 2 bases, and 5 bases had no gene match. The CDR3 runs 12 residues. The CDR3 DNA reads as TGTGCCAGCAGCTTCGACAGGGTTCGGCAGTTCTTC. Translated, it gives CASSFDRVRQFF.

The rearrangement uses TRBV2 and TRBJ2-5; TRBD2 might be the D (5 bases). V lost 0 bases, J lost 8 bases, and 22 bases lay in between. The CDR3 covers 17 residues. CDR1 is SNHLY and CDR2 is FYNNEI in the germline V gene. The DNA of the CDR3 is TGTGCCAGCAGTGAAGCTGCCCGGACTGCCTTCTATTTAACCCAGTACTTC. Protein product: CASSEAARTAFYLTQYF.

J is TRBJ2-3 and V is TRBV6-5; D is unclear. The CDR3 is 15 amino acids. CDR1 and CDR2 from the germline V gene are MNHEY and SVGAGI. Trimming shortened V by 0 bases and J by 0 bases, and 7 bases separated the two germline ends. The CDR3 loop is CASSYSDPSTDTQYF. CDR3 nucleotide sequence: TGTGCCAGCAGTTACTCCGATCCTAGCACAGATACGCAGTATTTT.

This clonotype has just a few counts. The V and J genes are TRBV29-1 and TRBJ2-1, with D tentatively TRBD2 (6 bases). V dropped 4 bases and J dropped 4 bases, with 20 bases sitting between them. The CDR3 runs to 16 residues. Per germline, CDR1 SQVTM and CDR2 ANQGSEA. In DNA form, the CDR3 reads TGCAGCGTTGTTTTCGGGACCTTCGGGACTTACAATGAGCAGTTCTTC. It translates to CSVVFGTFGTYNEQFF.

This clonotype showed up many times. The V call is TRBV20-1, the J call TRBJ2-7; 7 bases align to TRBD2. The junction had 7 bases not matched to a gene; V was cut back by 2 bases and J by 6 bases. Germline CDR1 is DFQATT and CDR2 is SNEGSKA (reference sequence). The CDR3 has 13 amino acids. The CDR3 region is CSARRDYPPEQYV. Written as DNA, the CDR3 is TGCAGTGCTAGAAGGGACTACCCCCCCGAGCAGTACGTC.